The 18 T cell receptor beta chains listed next were all sequenced from one sample in a study of control samples from healthy donors and cancer patients (TCRdb year 2020). Library method: the immunoSEQ multiplex PCR assay. TCRdb provides this immuneACCESS table in a form limited to in-frame rearrangements. Some clones are lacking; in checked studies, under half of them reflect an unresolved V gene, and why the rest are absent is not known. The sample profile shows 120,000 to 150,000 clones; approximately 94% of them were found once. The ten top clones hold almost 6% of the sample. The specimen sequenced was blood. All receptors come from a man younger than 30 in good health.

The chain has TRBV20-1 and TRBJ2-5; no reliable D call. Germline CDR1 and CDR2: DFQATT and SNEGSKA (reference sequence). Trimming removed 7 bases from V and 0 bases from J, with 6 bases in between. This CDR3 has 11 residues. The CDR3 is CSGLYQETQYF. The CDR3 DNA reads as TGCAGTGGTTTATACCAAGAGACCCAGTACTTC.

The chain joins TRBV7-8 to TRBJ1-2, with 7 bases matching TRBD1. CDR3 size: 12 residues. The germline gives CDR1 SGHVS, CDR2 FQNEAQ. The V and J ends lost 0 bases and 10 bases, in that order; junction bases with no gene match: 2. The CDR3: CASSLATGPYTF. In DNA form, the CDR3 reads TGTGCCAGCAGCTTAGCGACAGGGCCCTACACCTTC.

This rearrangement joins TRBV7-8 to TRBJ2-7; TRBD2 might be the D (6 bases). The germline V gene encodes CDR1 SGHVS and CDR2 FQNEAQ. CDR3 length: 15 amino acids. Trimming stripped 3 bases from V and 2 bases from J, with 14 bases between. DNA of the CDR3: TGTGCCAGCAGCTTGCAAGGGACTTACGCCTACGAGCAGTACTTC. As protein: CASSLQGTYAYEQYF.

This sequence joins TRBV6-6 and TRBJ2-1; perhaps TRBD2 as D (5 bases). This CDR3 is built from 12 residues. Germline CDR1 and CDR2: MNHNY and SVGAGI (reference sequence). The germline V and J ends were trimmed by 5 bases and 10 bases, with 12 bases remaining between them. The chain's CDR3 is CASSKDFSEQFF. CDR3 nucleotide sequence: TGTGCCAGCAGTAAGGACTTTTCGGAGCAGTTCTTC.

The V gene is TRBV30, the J gene TRBJ2-3; 7 nucleotides line up with TRBD2. Trimming took 0 bases from V and 6 from J; bases not matched to a gene: 6. The CDR3 runs to 14 residues. The germline CDR1 and CDR2 sequences are GTSNPN and SVGIG (reference sequence). The CDR3 protein is CAWSVTGGWDTQYF. CDR3 bases: TGTGCCTGGAGTGTAACGGGAGGCTGGGATACGCAGTATTTT.

This rearrangement joins TRBV4-1 to TRBJ1-6; maybe TRBD1 (5 bases). The CDR3 length is 15 residues. V lost 1 base and J lost 5, with 9 bases in between. Germline V lookup: CDR1 MGHRA, CDR2 YSYEKL. CDR3 in DNA: TGCGCCAGCAGCCAAGGAGACAGCAATAATTCACCCCTCCACTTT. The encoded protein is CASSQGDSNNSPLHF.

This chain connects TRBV7-9 to TRBJ1-2; D is ambiguous. Trimming stripped 10 bases from V and 2 bases from J, with 8 bases between. Germline lookup yields CDR1 SEHNR and CDR2 FQNEAQ (reference sequence). The CDR3 consists of 11 residues. This chain's CDR3 is CATRANYGYTF. DNA for the CDR3: TGTGCCACCCGTGCGAACTATGGCTACACCTTC.

This clone was observed a handful of times. The V gene is TRBV10-1, the J gene TRBJ2-2; D is uncertain. Germline assignment: CDR1 WNHNN and CDR2 SYGVQD (reference sequence). This CDR3 region has 14 residues. Trimming removed 8 bases from V and 1 base from J, with 11 bases in between. CDR3 protein: CASQYNKNTGELFF. CDR3 DNA: TGCGCCAGCCAGTACAACAAGAACACCGGGGAGCTGTTTTTT.

V and J are TRBV30 and TRBJ2-1; 11 nucleotides align to TRBD2. The CDR3 runs to 17 residues. Per germline, CDR1 GTSNPN and CDR2 SVGIG (reference sequence). Germline trimming cut 0 bases from V and 7 bases from J; bases unmatched to any gene: 11. CDR3 loop: CAWSVGFWSSGRNEQFF. The CDR3 DNA sequence: TGTGCCTGGAGTGTAGGTTTTTGGTCTAGCGGGAGGAATGAGCAGTTCTTC.

For the CDR3, the DNA is TGTGCCAGCAGTCGCAGGGGGCAGGGAAACACCATATATTTT. This gives the protein CASSRRGQGNTIYF. This rearrangement joins TRBV27 to TRBJ1-3; TRBD1 matches at 8 bases. The V and J ends lost 5 bases and 4 bases, in that order; junction bases with no gene match: 4. Germline loops: CDR1 MNHEY, CDR2 SMNVEV (reference sequence). The CDR3 length is 14 residues.

CDR3 region: CASSYSNGGGGYTF. CDR3 nucleotides: TGTGCCAGCAGTTACTCGAACGGGGGAGGCGGCTACACCTTC. This chain connects TRBV6-5 to TRBJ1-2; weak D call: TRBD1 (5 bases). V lost 0 bases to trimming and J lost 8 bases, with 13 bases between them. Germline values: CDR1 MNHEY, CDR2 SVGAGI. This CDR3 has 14 amino acids.

The chain recombines TRBV19 with TRBJ1-4, with TRBD1 matching 10 bases. CDR3 length: 14 residues. Germline V gives CDR1 LNHDA, CDR2 SQIVND (reference sequence). The junction had 6 bases not matched to a gene; V was cut back by 9 bases and J by 5 bases. CDR3 in DNA: TGTGCCAGCCGGGACAGGGGAGGAAATGAAAAACTGTTTTTT. It specifies CASRDRGGNEKLFF.

The CDR3 sequence is CASSPSPHRNEKLFF. The CDR3 bases are TGTGCCAGCAGTCCCTCTCCCCATCGGAATGAAAAACTGTTTTTT. The chain is built from TRBV27 and TRBJ1-4; D call uncertain. Germline CDR1 and CDR2: MNHEY and SMNVEV (reference sequence). Trimming left V 5 bases short and J 5 bases short, with 15 bases between. The CDR3 has 15 amino acids.

This chain uses TRBV20-1 with TRBJ1-4; no reliable D call. Trimming took off 3 bases at V and 8 bases at J, with 16 bases between the two ends. The length of the CDR3 is 14 residues. Germline lookup yields CDR1 DFQATT and CDR2 SNEGSKA (reference sequence). CDR3 sequence reads: CSASRLPLREKLFF. The CDR3 nucleotides are TGCAGTGCTAGTCGTCTCCCGCTAAGGGAAAAACTGTTTTTT.

V is TRBV6-5 and J is TRBJ2-7; 7 nucleotides line up with TRBD1. Per germline, CDR1 MNHEY and CDR2 SVGAGI. The ends lost 2 bases at V and 2 bases at J; junction bases unmatched: 9. CDR3 length equals 16 residues. The CDR3 nucleotides read TGTGCCAGCAGTTACCCTAGTACAGGGGTCGCCTACGAGCAGTACTTC. This translates into CASSYPSTGVAYEQYF.

The chain combines TRBV6-2 or TRBV6-3 with TRBJ1-3, with D hard to call. V lost 2 bases to trimming and J lost 11 bases, with 7 bases between them. The germline V gene encodes CDR1 MNHEY and CDR2 SVGEGT. The CDR3 length is 11 residues. The CDR3 DNA sequence: TGTGCCAGCAGTTACGGCAACGCCATATATTTT. Encoded protein: CASSYGNAIYF.

The chain is built from TRBV5-4 and TRBJ2-1, with D tentatively TRBD1 (5 bases). Trimming cost V 0 bases and J 7 bases, with 5 bases left between them. The CDR3 length is 12 residues. CDR1 and CDR2 (germline): SGHNT, YYREEE (reference sequence). The DNA for the CDR3 is TGTGCCAGCAGCTTGGACAGGAATGAGCAGTTCTTC. It is translated as CASSLDRNEQFF.

This clone was recorded only once. The V and J genes are TRBV6-5 and TRBJ1-1; the D gene is possibly TRBD1 (5 bases). The CDR3 spans 13 residues. Trimming took off 6 bases at V and 5 bases at J, with 13 bases between the two ends. Germline V CDR1 and CDR2: MNHEY, SVGAGI. The CDR3 loop is CASSRGERTEAFF. Written as DNA, the CDR3 is TGTGCCAGCAGCCGGGGGGAAAGAACTGAAGCTTTCTTT.